These 3 T cell receptor beta chains originate from one sample sequenced in a study of early T cells in non-severe SARS-CoV-2 infection. Each CDR3 protein is one row after TCRdb ran MiXCR on the 5' RACE reads. This sample has about 60,000 distinct CDR3 sequences; approximately 11% occur once, and the top ten carry approximately 9.8%. The specimen was whole blood. The receptors come from an adult who was a healthcare worker with PCR-confirmed SARS-CoV-2 infection or an uninfected control (not recorded which).

This CDR3 is CASSQAEFSSYEQYF. DNA for the CDR3: TGCGCCAGCAGCCAAGCAGAGTTTAGCTCCTACGAGCAGTACTTC. The chain uses TRBV4-1 and TRBJ2-7; D unclear. This CDR3 region has 15 residues. Between the trimmed V and J ends, which lost 1 base and 0 bases, there was a span of 10 bases. In germline, CDR1 is MGHRA, CDR2 YSYEKL.

Ten or more counts support this clonotype. This chain connects TRBV19 to TRBJ2-5, with TRBD1 matching 9 bases. V lost 4 bases to trimming and J lost 4 bases; unmatched junction nucleotides: 7. The length of the CDR3 is 15 residues. Germline assignment: CDR1 LNHDA and CDR2 SQIVND (reference sequence). The CDR3 region has the DNA TGTGCCAGTAGTAGGGGACAGGGAGTCCCAGAGACCCAGTACTTC. Translating gives CASSRGQGVPETQYF.

This clonotype was counted ten times or more. V gene TRBV6-5 combines with J gene TRBJ1-1; TRBD1 might be the D (6 bases). V was cut by 1 base and J by 4 bases, with 10 bases left in between. The CDR3 covers 14 residues. Per the germline V gene, CDR1 is MNHEY and CDR2 is SVGAGI. The chain's CDR3 is CASSYLQGFTEAFF. The CDR3 DNA is TGTGCCAGCAGTTACTTGCAGGGGTTCACTGAAGCTTTCTTT.